This T cell receptor (beta chain) emerged from a study of response to subunit inactivated influenza vaccine. This clonotype has only a few counts. CDR3 length: 17 amino acids. In germline, CDR1 is SGHRS, CDR2 YFSETQ. V gave up 0 bases and J gave up 7 bases; unmatched junction bases: 13. TCRdb re-analysed the RT-PCR reads in MiXCR, keeping a single row per CDR3 protein. The table records approximately 500,000 distinct CDR3 sequences, approximately 13% of them present only once. The chain employs TRBV5-1 and TRBJ2-7, with TRBD2 matching over 10 bases. Material: PBMCs from blood, obtained about 40 days after vaccination. The receptor comes from a man aged 50-60 years who received an inactivated influenza vaccine. CDR3: CASSLESSTSGAREQYF. DNA for the CDR3: TGCGCCAGCAGCTTGGAATCGTCAACTAGCGGGGCTAGGGAGCAGTACTTC.